The 25 T cell receptor beta chains listed next were all sequenced from one sample in a study of blood T cell repertoires in COVID-19. Generated by immunoSEQ multiplex PCR, the TCRdb table keeps only in-frame clones and is missing some. The sample has about 170,000 clones; around 80% are singletons. The material sequenced was PBMCs or T cells enriched from blood (not recorded which). These receptors were taken from a woman aged 70-85 years in a cohort exposed to, infected with or recovered from COVID-19 (not recorded which).

The chain links TRBV6-1 to TRBJ2-1; TRBD2 matches 9 bases. Germline CDR1 MNHNS, CDR2 SASEGT. V gave up 3 bases and J gave up 7 bases; unmatched junction bases: 10. The CDR3 length is 16 residues. In DNA form, the CDR3 reads TGTGCCAGCAGTGATTTAGCGGGAGAATTAAGGAATGAGCAGTTCTTC. Its translation: CASSDLAGELRNEQFF.

J is TRBJ2-7 and V is TRBV7-6; 14 positions agree with TRBD2. Germline CDR1 and CDR2: SGHVS and FNYEAQ. V dropped 1 base and J dropped 2; count of bases not matched to a gene: 10. The CDR3 has 19 amino acids. Here the CDR3 reads CASSLDPRTSGGRTYEQYF. Here the CDR3 DNA reads TGTGCCAGCAGCTTAGATCCGAGGACTAGCGGGGGGCGAACCTACGAGCAGTACTTC.

The rearrangement uses TRBV5-4 and TRBJ2-7; 8 nucleotides agree with TRBD1. Germline assignment: CDR1 SGHNT and CDR2 YYREEE (reference sequence). The CDR3 runs to 14 residues. V dropped 4 bases and J dropped 5; count of bases not matched to a gene: 8. Here the CDR3 reads CASSPWQGADEQYF. The CDR3 nucleotides are TGTGCCAGCAGCCCCTGGCAGGGGGCCGACGAGCAGTACTTC.

The V call is TRBV5-1, the J call TRBJ1-1; D is unresolved. The CDR3 has 13 residues. Trimming left V 7 bases short and J 0 bases short, with 10 bases between. The germline V gene has CDR1 SGHRS and CDR2 YFSETQ. The CDR3 spells CASHPGVNTEAFF. CDR3 in DNA: TGCGCCAGCCACCCAGGCGTGAACACTGAAGCTTTCTTT.

This clone was found a few times. The chain is built from TRBV3-1 (or the pseudogene TRBV3-2) and TRBJ2-7, with 7 positions matching TRBD1. V gave up 2 bases and J gave up 2 bases; unmatched junction bases: 3. Germline V lookup: CDR1 LGHDT, CDR2 YNNKEL (reference sequence). The CDR3 loop spans 14 amino acids. CDR3 nucleotides: TGTGCCAGCAGCCAACCGGACAGGACCTACGAGCAGTACTTC. Protein sequence: CASSQPDRTYEQYF.

The chain uses TRBV7-9 and TRBJ1-1; TRBD1 matches 7 bases. Germline lookup yields CDR1 SEHNR and CDR2 FQNEAQ (reference sequence). The CDR3 runs 15 residues. V lost 2 bases, J lost 8 bases, and 11 bases stayed unmatched. CDR3 protein: CASSLPDRAGWEAFF. The CDR3 region has the DNA TGTGCCAGCAGCTTACCCGACAGGGCCGGGTGGGAAGCTTTCTTT.

The sample holds one count of this clone. The chain couples TRBV7-2 to TRBJ1-1; 12 nucleotides match TRBD1. Germline values: CDR1 SGHTA, CDR2 FQGNSA. This CDR3 is 17 amino acids long. Trimming cost V 4 bases and J 6 bases; bases outside gene matches: 12. The CDR3 bases are TGTGCCAGCAGCTCTGTCGGGACAGGGGGCATGGGCGCTGAAGCTTTCTTT. It is translated as CASSSVGTGGMGAEAFF.

The V call is TRBV6-5, the J call TRBJ2-7, with 8 bases aligning to TRBD1. V gave up 5 bases and J gave up 5 bases; unmatched junction bases: 5. CDR3 size: 13 residues. The germline CDR1 and CDR2 sequences are MNHEY and SVGAGI. The CDR3 DNA is TGTGCCAGCAGTCGACAGGGGAGGAACGAGCAGTACTTC. Its protein is CASSRQGRNEQYF.

The chain uses TRBV5-8 and TRBJ2-1, with D perhaps matching TRBD1 (6 bases). The CDR3 has 15 residues. Trimming took off 4 bases at V and 5 bases at J, with 16 bases between the two ends. Germline loops: CDR1 SGHTS, CDR2 YDEGEE. The CDR3 is CASSLGTRANNEQFF. CDR3 in DNA: TGTGCCAGCAGCCTCGGGACAAGGGCGAACAATGAGCAGTTCTTC.

The chain carries TRBV27 and TRBJ2-7, with 9 nucleotides matching TRBD2. The V and J ends lost 6 bases and 5 bases, in that order; junction bases with no gene match: 11. This CDR3 has 15 residues. Germline lookup yields CDR1 MNHEY and CDR2 SMNVEV (reference sequence). The CDR3 protein is CASSPRVAGEDEQYF. The CDR3 DNA is TGTGCCAGCAGCCCTAGAGTAGCGGGAGAGGACGAGCAGTACTTC.

The rearrangement links TRBV5-1 to TRBJ2-7, with 8 bases matching TRBD2. CDR1 and CDR2 (germline): SGHRS, YFSETQ. Trimming at V came to 5 bases and at J to 4 bases, leaving 8 bases not matched to a gene. CDR3 size: 14 residues. DNA for the CDR3: TGCGCCAGCAGTCCGGCCAGCGGGAGTTACGAGCAGTACTTC. Protein: CASSPASGSYEQYF. Full variable domain (remainder filled in from reference TRBV5-1 and TRBJ2-7): KAGVTQTPRYLIKTRGQQVTLSCSPISGHRSVSWYQQTPGQGLQFLFEYFSETQRNKGNFPGRFSGRQFSNSRSEMNVSTLELGDSALYLCASSPASGSYEQYFGPGTRLTVT.

This clone was counted a few times. This rearrangement joins TRBV7-6 to TRBJ1-5; the D is unclear. Trimming took 5 bases from V and 2 from J, leaving 13 bases between them. CDR3 size: 15 residues. Germline values: CDR1 SGHVS, CDR2 FNYEAQ. CDR3 DNA sequence: TGTGCCAGCAGCCCTCACTGGGAGGGCAATCAGCCCCAGCATTTT. It specifies CASSPHWEGNQPQHF.

This clone was recorded only once. V and J are TRBV29-1 and TRBJ2-3, with 10 bases aligning to TRBD2. Germline values: CDR1 SQVTM, CDR2 ANQGSEA. V dropped 7 bases and J dropped 2; count of bases not matched to a gene: 6. The CDR3 contains 14 residues. Here the CDR3 reads CSGLGLAVTDTQYF. Here the CDR3 DNA reads TGCAGCGGCTTAGGACTAGCGGTCACAGATACGCAGTATTTT.

This clone has a handful of counts. The J gene is TRBJ1-1, the V gene TRBV2, with a possible D match to TRBD1 (5 bases). Trimming removed 7 bases at V and 4 bases at J, with 19 bases between. Germline V gives CDR1 SNHLY, CDR2 FYNNEI. The CDR3 runs 15 residues. This CDR3 is CASTEGGALITEAFF. In DNA, the CDR3 is TGTGCCAGCACCGAGGGAGGGGCTTTAATCACTGAAGCTTTCTTT.

This chain links TRBV18 with TRBJ2-1; 8 nucleotides match TRBD2. V lost 3 bases and J lost 7; bases outside the gene matches: 8. This CDR3 has 15 amino acids. Germline V gives CDR1 KGHSH, CDR2 LQKENI. The CDR3 region is CASSPYSAGGNEQFF. DNA for the CDR3: TGTGCCAGCTCACCTTACTCCGCGGGGGGTAATGAGCAGTTCTTC.

The rearrangement links TRBV28 to TRBJ1-4; 8 bases are a match to TRBD1. Per germline, CDR1 MDHEN and CDR2 SYDVKM. The CDR3 totals 15 residues. The V and J ends lost 4 bases and 3 bases, in that order; junction bases with no gene match: 4. The CDR3 DNA reads as TGTGCCAGCAGTTATCAGGGGGCAGCTAATGAAAAACTGTTTTTT. Protein sequence: CASSYQGAANEKLFF.

This chain connects TRBV15 to TRBJ1-5, with 7 bases that match TRBD1. This CDR3 spans 15 amino acids. CDR1 is LNHNV and CDR2 is YYDKDF in the germline V gene (reference sequence). V was pared by 1 base and J by 4 bases, with 4 bases of the junction left unmatched. The CDR3 DNA reads as TGTGCCACCAGCAGAGTCGGCAGGGGGAATCAGCCCCAGCATTTT. It translates to CATSRVGRGNQPQHF. The variable domain in full, completed from reference TRBV15 and TRBJ1-5, reads DAMVIQNPRYQVTQFGKPVTLSCSQTLNHNVMYWYQQKSSQAPKLLFHYYDKDFNNEADTPDNFQSRRPNTSFCFLDIRSPGLGDTAMYLCATSRVGRGNQPQHFGDGTRLSIL.

The CDR3 here is CASSTRTSGRVRFNEQFF. DNA of the CDR3: TGTGCCAGCAGCACCCGGACTAGCGGGAGGGTTAGGTTCAATGAGCAGTTCTTC. V usage is TRBV7-9 and J usage is TRBJ2-1, with 15 bases lining up with TRBD2. The CDR3 spans 18 residues. V trimming: 5 bases; J trimming: 6 bases; junction bases outside the gene matches: 11. Germline assignment: CDR1 SEHNR and CDR2 FQNEAQ (reference sequence). The variable domain in full, with the rest retrieved from reference TRBV7-9 and TRBJ2-1, is DTGVSQNPRHKITKRGQNVTFRCDPISEHNRLYWYRQTLGQGPEFLTYFQNEAQLEKSRLLSDRFSAERPKGSFSTLEIQRTEQGDSAMYLCASSTRTSGRVRFNEQFFGPGTRLTVL.

The V gene is TRBV24-1, the J gene TRBJ2-1; 8 positions match TRBD1. The CDR3 covers 14 residues. V lost 7 bases to trimming and J lost 6 bases; unmatched junction nucleotides: 7. Germline CDR1 and CDR2: KGHDR and SFDVKD. CDR3 sequence reads: CATRAGQGFNEQFF. As DNA, the CDR3 is TGTGCCACCAGGGCAGGACAGGGATTCAATGAGCAGTTCTTC.

V gene TRBV7-2 combines with J gene TRBJ2-7, with D perhaps TRBD2 (6 bases). Per germline, CDR1 SGHTA and CDR2 FQGNSA. This CDR3 is 15 amino acids long. Between the trimmed V and J ends, which lost 1 base and 1 base, there was a span of 11 bases. CDR3 DNA sequence: TGTGCCAGCAGCTTAGGGGCTAGCGTATCCTACGAGCAGTACTTC. It yields the protein CASSLGASVSYEQYF.

V and J are TRBV7-2 and TRBJ2-2; 9 bases are shared with TRBD2. The V gene's germline CDR1 is SGHTA and CDR2 FQGNSA. After removal of 3 bases from V and 3 bases from J, the junction contained 8 bases not matched to a gene. CDR3 size: 17 residues. The CDR3, as DNA: TGTGCCAGCAGCTTCTCGAAGATAGCGGGAGACACCGGGGAGCTGTTTTTT. This encodes CASSFSKIAGDTGELFF.

This clone was counted ten times or more. V gene TRBV6-2 or TRBV6-3 combines with J gene TRBJ1-2, with 8 bases that match TRBD1. Trimming at V came to 5 bases and at J to 8 bases, leaving 7 bases not matched to a gene. The CDR3 is 13 residues long. From germline, CDR1 is MNHEY and CDR2 SVGEGT. CDR3 DNA: TGTGCCAGCAGTGGATTGGGGACAGGAGGCTACACCTTC. The encoded protein is CASSGLGTGGYTF.

This chain links TRBV18 with TRBJ2-2, with 9 bases that match TRBD1. CDR1 is KGHSH and CDR2 is LQKENI in the germline V gene. J lost 3 bases, V lost 2 bases, and 7 bases had no gene match. The CDR3 covers 17 residues. The CDR3 sequence: CASSPASTGGYTGELFF. For the CDR3, the DNA is TGTGCCAGCTCACCAGCTTCTACAGGGGGCTACACCGGGGAGCTGTTTTTT.

V and J are TRBV28 and TRBJ2-7; possibly TRBD2 for D (5 bases). V lost 1 base and J lost 3, with 13 bases in between. CDR3 length equals 15 residues. Germline CDR1 reads MDHEN; CDR2 reads SYDVKM. The CDR3 reads CASSLLGGPYYEQYF. In DNA form, the CDR3 reads TGTGCCAGCAGTTTATTGGGCGGGCCATACTACGAGCAGTACTTC.

This clone was found a few times. The J gene is TRBJ2-7, the V gene TRBV28; the match to TRBD1 covers 8 bases. Trimming at V came to 4 bases and at J to 2 bases, leaving 7 bases not matched to a gene. Germline V lookup: CDR1 MDHEN, CDR2 SYDVKM. This CDR3 has 15 amino acids. CDR3 in amino acids: CASSSTGTGTYEQYF. Written as DNA, the CDR3 is TGTGCCAGCAGTTCGACCGGGACAGGCACCTACGAGCAGTACTTC.